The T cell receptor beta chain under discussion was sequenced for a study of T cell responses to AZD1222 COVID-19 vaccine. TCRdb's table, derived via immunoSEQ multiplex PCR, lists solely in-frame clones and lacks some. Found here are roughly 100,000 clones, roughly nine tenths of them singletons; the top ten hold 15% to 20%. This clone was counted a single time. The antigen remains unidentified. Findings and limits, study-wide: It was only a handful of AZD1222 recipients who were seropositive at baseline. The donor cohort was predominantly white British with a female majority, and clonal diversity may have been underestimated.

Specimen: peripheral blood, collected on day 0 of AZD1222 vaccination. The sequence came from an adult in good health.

DNA of the CDR3: TGTGCCAGCAGCCGCGGACGGGAGGGGGTCACAGATACGCAGTATTTT. Protein sequence: CASSRGREGVTDTQYF. V and J are TRBV5-6 and TRBJ2-3; TRBD2 matches 8 bases. The CDR3 runs to 16 residues. CDR1 SGHDT and CDR2 YYEEEE come from the germline V gene. The V segment lost 4 bases and the J segment 2 bases; nucleotides outside the gene matches: 9.